These 17 T cell receptor beta chains were all obtained from the same sample, sequenced in a study of response to subunit inactivated influenza vaccine. A single record per CDR3 protein comes from TCRdb applying MiXCR to the RT-PCR reads. Of over 400,000 distinct CDR3 sequences listed, about an eighth were seen once; the top ten hold under 15%. This specimen consisted of PBMCs from blood, obtained about 40 days after vaccination. The receptors originated from a man in his fifties or sixties who received an inactivated influenza vaccine.

This clonotype was seen a few times. CDR3 loop: CASSLVGRNGPQHF. The CDR3, as DNA: TGTGCCAGCAGTTTGGTGGGCCGCAACGGGCCCCAGCATTTT. This chain joins TRBV27 and TRBJ1-5, with D hard to call. V was trimmed by 3 bases and J by 9 bases, leaving 15 bases between them. Germline V CDR1 and CDR2: MNHEY, SMNVEV (reference sequence). The CDR3 totals 14 residues.

The rearrangement links TRBV7-9 to TRBJ1-3; D gene ambiguous. This CDR3 is 15 amino acids long. Trimming took off 2 bases at V and 0 bases at J, with 8 bases between the two ends. CDR1 is SEHNR and CDR2 is FQNEAQ in the germline V gene (reference sequence). The CDR3 spells CASSLYGSSGNTIYF. In DNA, the CDR3 is TGTGCCAGCAGCTTATACGGGAGCTCTGGAAACACCATATATTTT.

Only a few counts were recorded for this clonotype. J is TRBJ2-1 and V is TRBV27; TRBD2 matches at 9 bases. In germline, CDR1 is MNHEY, CDR2 SMNVEV (reference sequence). V dropped 5 bases and J dropped 8; count of bases not matched to a gene: 16. The CDR3 has 17 amino acids. In DNA form, the CDR3 reads TGTGCCAGCAGTACGAGACTAGCGGAAAAGGTGTTGGATGAGCAGTTCTTC. It yields the protein CASSTRLAEKVLDEQFF.

This rearrangement joins TRBV10-3 to TRBJ2-7; 8 bases are a match to TRBD1. The CDR3 length is 18 residues. Germline CDR1 reads ENHRY; CDR2 reads SYGVKD. V shed 0 bases, J shed 0 bases, and the junction held 10 bases outside the gene matches. The CDR3 sequence: CAISESGTGPGGSYEQYF. The CDR3, as DNA: TGTGCCATCAGTGAGTCTGGGACAGGACCTGGGGGCTCCTACGAGCAGTACTTC.

The CDR3 DNA is TGTGCCAGCACCAGCACAGGGGGCAATGAGCAGTTCTTC. Protein product: CASTSTGGNEQFF. The chain links TRBV11-1 to TRBJ2-1; 8 bases align to TRBD1. Looked up from germline, CDR1 is SGHAT and CDR2 is FQDESV (reference sequence). Unmatched junction bases numbered 5, after V lost 7 bases and J lost 6 bases. This CDR3 region has 13 residues.

This chain links TRBV25-1 with TRBJ2-3; maybe TRBD2 (5 bases). The CDR3 extends over 14 amino acids. Germline V gene data show CDR1 as MGHDK and CDR2 as SYGVNS. Trimming removed 2 bases from V and 5 bases from J, with 11 bases in between. CDR3 loop: CASSEGQAGDTQYF. The CDR3, as DNA: TGTGCCAGCAGTGAAGGCCAGGCGGGAGATACGCAGTATTTT.

This clonotype was counted at least ten times. J is TRBJ1-1 and V is TRBV5-1, with unresolved D. The V and J ends lost 5 bases and 3 bases respectively, with 11 bases between them. The CDR3 totals 13 residues. CDR1 is SGHRS, CDR2 YFSETQ, per germline. CDR3 nucleotides: TGCGCCAGCAGGACGGAGTTGGACACTGAAGCTTTCTTT. It yields the protein CASRTELDTEAFF.

This clonotype was seen a handful of times. The genes are TRBV4-3 and TRBJ1-4; 7 bases map to TRBD1. CDR3 length: 18 amino acids. In germline, CDR1 is LGHNA, CDR2 YSLEER. The trim removed 1 base at V and 7 bases at J, leaving 15 bases unmatched. The CDR3 DNA reads TGCGCCAGCAGCCAAGCTACACCGACAGGGAAGTGGGGTGAAAAACTGTTTTTT. This encodes CASSQATPTGKWGEKLFF.

The rearrangement uses TRBV6-1 and TRBJ2-7, with D perhaps assigned TRBD1 or TRBD2 (5 bases each). V was shortened by 7 bases and J by 3 bases, with 13 bases between the two germline ends. The germline V gene has CDR1 MNHNS and CDR2 SASEGT. This CDR3 has 13 residues. This chain's CDR3 is CASMRGRNYEQYF. CDR3 DNA: TGTGCCAGCATGAGGGGCAGGAACTACGAGCAGTACTTC.

V and J are TRBV10-3 and TRBJ2-1; a possible D gene is TRBD2 (5 bases). V dropped 10 bases and J dropped 5 bases, with 18 bases sitting between them. The V gene's germline CDR1 is ENHRY and CDR2 SYGVKD. There are 14 residues in the CDR3. CDR3 loop: CATAPVGVDNEQFF. The CDR3 coding sequence is TGTGCCACCGCCCCAGTGGGAGTAGACAATGAGCAGTTCTTC.

This clonotype has more than one count but fewer than ten. The chain has TRBV11-3 and TRBJ2-2; the match to TRBD2 covers 8 bases. This CDR3 contains 16 residues. Germline-derived CDR1 and CDR2 are SGHNT and YENEEA. The J segment lost 7 bases and the V segment lost 3 bases, leaving 10 bases of the junction unmatched. The CDR3 region is CASSFTVQREFGELFF. The CDR3 region has the DNA TGTGCCAGCAGCTTCACTGTCCAGCGGGAGTTCGGGGAGCTGTTTTTT.

This clonotype occurred many times. This chain connects TRBV5-1 to TRBJ2-3; the match to TRBD1 covers 9 bases. Germline V CDR1 and CDR2: SGHRS, YFSETQ. V shed 4 bases and J 4 bases; nucleotides not matched to a gene: 10. The CDR3 length is 16 residues. For the CDR3, the DNA is TGCGCCAGCAGCGGAACCGGGACAGGGATTGCAGATACGCAGTATTTT. This sequence encodes CASSGTGTGIADTQYF.

The chain carries TRBV20-1 and TRBJ2-3; possible D gene TRBD1, 6 bases. V lost 6 bases and J lost 1, with 11 bases in between. The CDR3 length is 13 residues. Germline CDR1 is DFQATT and CDR2 is SNEGSKA (reference sequence). The CDR3: CSANPGGTDTQYF. The DNA for the CDR3 is TGCAGTGCCAATCCAGGGGGCACAGATACGCAGTATTTT.

The chain couples TRBV4-2 to TRBJ2-5; the D call may be TRBD1 or TRBD2 (5 bases each). CDR3 length equals 16 residues. The V gene's germline CDR1 is LGHNA and CDR2 YNFKEQ. Trimming left V 4 bases short and J 4 bases short, with 19 bases between. Here the CDR3 DNA reads TGTGCCAGCAGCCCAAGTTACTCTATGGGGACAGAGACCCAGTACTTC. Translation: CASSPSYSMGTETQYF.

This clonotype was found a few times. CDR3 bases: TGTGCCAGCAGTTATAGCGGGGGGGCCTCAGATACGCAGTATTTT. Protein: CASSYSGGASDTQYF. V usage is TRBV7-2 and J usage is TRBJ2-3, with 11 positions matching TRBD2. CDR3 length: 15 amino acids. Per the germline V gene, CDR1 is SGHTA and CDR2 is FQGNSA. Trimming removed 6 bases from V and 4 bases from J; junction bases left unmatched: 6. Filled out from reference TRBV7-2 and TRBJ2-3, the complete variable domain reads GAGVSQSPSNKVTEKGKDVELRCDPISGHTALYWYRQSLGQGLEFLIYFQGNSAPDKSGLPSDRFSAERTGGSVSTLTIQRTQQEDSAVYLCASSYSGGASDTQYFGPGTRLTVL.

J is TRBJ2-7 and V is TRBV2; 8 bases match TRBD1. Losses at the gene ends were 8 bases for V and 0 bases for J; bases not matched to a gene: 9. The CDR3 length is 15 residues. CDR1 and CDR2 (germline): SNHLY, FYNNEI. The CDR3 DNA reads TGTGCCAGCTTGGAGCCAGGGGGCTCCTCCTACGAGCAGTACTTC. Translated, it gives CASLEPGGSSYEQYF.

There are many counts of this clonotype. The J gene is TRBJ2-1, the V gene TRBV25-1; possible D gene TRBD2, 5 bases. Trimming left V 8 bases short and J 1 base short, with 15 bases between. CDR3 length equals 15 residues. CDR1 and CDR2 from the germline V gene are MGHDK and SYGVNS. The DNA for the CDR3 is TGTGCCAGCGGACTCCCAAGCGGTTCCTACAATGAGCAGTTCTTC. It is translated as CASGLPSGSYNEQFF. Filled out from reference TRBV25-1 and TRBJ2-1, the complete variable domain reads EADIYQTPRYLVIGTGKKITLECSQTMGHDKMYWYQQDPGMELHLIHYSYGVNSTEKGDLSSESTVSRIRTEHFPLTLESARPSHTSQYLCASGLPSGSYNEQFFGPGTRLTVL.